This T cell receptor (beta chain) stems from a study of blood T cell repertoires in COVID-19. Background on the study: From T cells, B-cell-depleted T cells, or PBMCs came the material, which was cDNA or gDNA.

Per the original data handling: The assay estimated nucleated cells by amplifying reference gene primers. Using immunoSEQ multiplex PCR, the repertoire was profiled, and TCRdb retains in-frame clones only, with some absent. That table gives V, J and clone size, and the DNA gave D and trimming. The sample has some 200,000 clones; about 85% are singletons. CDR1 is SQVTM and CDR2 is ANQGSEA in the germline V gene. J was trimmed by 4 bases and V by 4 bases; bases with no gene match: 7. The CDR3 covers 14 residues. The specimen was peripheral blood. The V and J genes are TRBV29-1 and TRBJ2-5; 9 positions agree with TRBD2. This receptor was taken from a middle-aged man who had recovered from COVID-19. The CDR3 region is CSVGAGGPGETQYF. The CDR3 coding sequence is TGCAGCGTTGGGGCGGGAGGGCCAGGAGAGACCCAGTACTTC. The entire variable domain, with the rest obtained from reference TRBV29-1 and TRBJ2-5, is as follows: SAVISQKPSRDICQRGTSLTIQCQVDSQVTMMFWYRQQPGQSLTLIATANQGSEATYESGFVIDKFPISRPNLTFSTLTVSNMSPEDSSIYLCSVGAGGPGETQYFGPGTRLLVL.